Only a few counts were recorded for the clone carrying this T cell receptor (beta chain). What it binds is unknown. Tagging with unique molecular identifiers was applied to individual cDNA molecules. A single record per CDR3 protein comes from TCRdb applying MiXCR to the 5' RACE reads. This table holds more than 20,000 distinct CDR3 sequences, about 5.6% found once. This CDR3 is 12 amino acids long. V shed 4 bases and J shed 4 bases, with 11 bases lying between them. Germline V gene sequence: CDR1 DFQATT, CDR2 SNEGSKA (reference sequence). The data belong to a study of early T cells in non-severe SARS-CoV-2 infection. Study-level background: Sequencing of unsorted whole blood was done on bulk RNA, leaving chains unpaired.

Points from the study as a whole: VDJdb-based annotation leaned toward anti-spike CD8 responses and missed private and CD4 specificities.

The gene calls are TRBV20-1 and TRBJ2-7; no reliable D call. The clonotype originates from an adult who was a healthcare worker with PCR-confirmed SARS-CoV-2 infection or an uninfected control (not recorded which). Sequenced sample: whole blood. CDR3 in DNA: TGCAGTGCTAACGCGGAGCAGTACGAGCAGTACTTC. Its protein is CSANAEQYEQYF.